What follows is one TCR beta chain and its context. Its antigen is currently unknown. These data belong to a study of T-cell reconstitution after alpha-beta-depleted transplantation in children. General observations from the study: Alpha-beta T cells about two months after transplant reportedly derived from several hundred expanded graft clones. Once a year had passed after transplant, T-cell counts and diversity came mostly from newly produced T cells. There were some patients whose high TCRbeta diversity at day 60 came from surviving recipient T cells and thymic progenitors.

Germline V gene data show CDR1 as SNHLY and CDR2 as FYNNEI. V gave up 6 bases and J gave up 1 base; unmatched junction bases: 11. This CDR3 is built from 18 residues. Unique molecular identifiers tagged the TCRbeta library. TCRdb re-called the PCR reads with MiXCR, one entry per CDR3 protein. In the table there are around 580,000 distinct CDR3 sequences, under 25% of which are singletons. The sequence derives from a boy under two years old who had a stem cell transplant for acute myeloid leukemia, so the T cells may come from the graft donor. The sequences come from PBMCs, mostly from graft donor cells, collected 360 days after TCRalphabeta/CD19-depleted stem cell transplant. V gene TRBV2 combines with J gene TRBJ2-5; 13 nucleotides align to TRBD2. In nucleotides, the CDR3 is TGTGCCAGCAGCGCCCCGGGACTAGCGGGGTCAGCCCAAGAGACCCAGTACTTC. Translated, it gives CASSAPGLAGSAQETQYF.